This T cell receptor beta chain emerged from a study of T cell repertoires in cytomegalovirus infection. Across the study: Public TCR beta signatures indicated both CMV infection and matching HLA type.

TCRdb redid the calling of the reads with MiXCR, one entry per CDR3 protein. Of about a million distinct CDR3 sequences listed, roughly a third are singletons. As regards this clonotype: The antigen remains undetermined.

Germline CDR1 and CDR2: LNHDA and SQIVND (reference sequence). This CDR3 contains 13 residues. V lost 9 bases to trimming and J lost 5 bases, with 14 bases between them. Here the sequenced sample was cultured CD8+ T cells from PBMCs, taken from culture after CMV antigen stimulation. This sequence originates from a human donor in good health (CMV status not recorded). Some clones in this sample may be carry-over from other donors' samples. This chain links TRBV19 with TRBJ2-4, with D perhaps TRBD1 (6 bases). The CDR3 bases are TGTGCCAGCCTCGGACAGATCGAAAACATTCAGTACTTC. This encodes CASLGQIENIQYF.